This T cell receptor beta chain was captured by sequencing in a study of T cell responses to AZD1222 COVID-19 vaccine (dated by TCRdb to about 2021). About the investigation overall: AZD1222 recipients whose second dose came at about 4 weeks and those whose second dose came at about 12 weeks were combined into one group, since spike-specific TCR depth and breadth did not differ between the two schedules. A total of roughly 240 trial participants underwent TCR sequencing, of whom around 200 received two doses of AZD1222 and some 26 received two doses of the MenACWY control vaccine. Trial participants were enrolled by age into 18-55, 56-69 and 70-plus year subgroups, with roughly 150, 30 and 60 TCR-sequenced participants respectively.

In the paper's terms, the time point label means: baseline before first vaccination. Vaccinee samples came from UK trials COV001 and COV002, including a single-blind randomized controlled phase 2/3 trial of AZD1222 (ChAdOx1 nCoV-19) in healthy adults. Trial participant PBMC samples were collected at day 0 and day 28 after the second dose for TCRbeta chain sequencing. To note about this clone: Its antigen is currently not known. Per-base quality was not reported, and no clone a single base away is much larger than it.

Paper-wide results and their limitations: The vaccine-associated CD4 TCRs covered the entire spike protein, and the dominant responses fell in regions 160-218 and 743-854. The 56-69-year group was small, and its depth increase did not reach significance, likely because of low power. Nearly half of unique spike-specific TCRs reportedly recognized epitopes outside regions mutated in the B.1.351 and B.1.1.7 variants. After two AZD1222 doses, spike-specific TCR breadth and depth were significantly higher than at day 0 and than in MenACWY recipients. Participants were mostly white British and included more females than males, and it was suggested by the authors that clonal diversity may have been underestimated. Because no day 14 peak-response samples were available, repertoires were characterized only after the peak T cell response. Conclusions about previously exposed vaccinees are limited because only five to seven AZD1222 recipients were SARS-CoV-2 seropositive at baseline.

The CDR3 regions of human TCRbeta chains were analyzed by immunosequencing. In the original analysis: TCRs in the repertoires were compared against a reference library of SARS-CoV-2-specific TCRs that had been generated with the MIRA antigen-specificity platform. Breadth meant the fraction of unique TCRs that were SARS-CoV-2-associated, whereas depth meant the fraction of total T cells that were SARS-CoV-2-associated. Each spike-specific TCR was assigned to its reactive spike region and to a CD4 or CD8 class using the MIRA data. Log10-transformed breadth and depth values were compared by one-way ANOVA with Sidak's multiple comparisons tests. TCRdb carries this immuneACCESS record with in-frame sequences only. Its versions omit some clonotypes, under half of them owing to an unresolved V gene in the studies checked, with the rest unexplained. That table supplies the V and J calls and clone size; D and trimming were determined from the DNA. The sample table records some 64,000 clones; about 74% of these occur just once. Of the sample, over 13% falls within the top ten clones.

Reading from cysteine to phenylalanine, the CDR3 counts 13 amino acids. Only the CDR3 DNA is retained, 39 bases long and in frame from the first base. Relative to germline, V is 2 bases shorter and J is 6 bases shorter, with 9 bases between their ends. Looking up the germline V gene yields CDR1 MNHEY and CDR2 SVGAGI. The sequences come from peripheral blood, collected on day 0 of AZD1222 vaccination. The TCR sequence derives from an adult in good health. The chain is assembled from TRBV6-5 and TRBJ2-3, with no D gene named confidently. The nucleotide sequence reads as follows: TGTGCCAGCAGTTACGATACGACGGATACGCAGTATTTT. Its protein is CASSYDTTDTQYF.